The next 4 T cell receptor beta chains were all read from a single sample in a study of blood T cell repertoires in COVID-19. The protocol was immunoSEQ multiplex PCR, while the TCRdb copy is restricted to in-frame clones and leaves out a portion. The sample holds about 130,000 clones, around 88% seen once. Sequenced: peripheral blood. The origin of the receptors is a man over 45 with acute or convalescent COVID-19.

The V call is TRBV6-4, the J call TRBJ1-2; TRBD1 matches 10 bases. J gave up 5 bases and V 4 bases, and 7 bases lay outside the gene matches. The CDR3 has 15 residues. Germline V lookup: CDR1 MRHNA, CDR2 SNTAGT. The CDR3 DNA follows: TGTGCCAGCAGTGCGAGAGACAGGGGGCCATATGGCTACACCTTC. This codes for CASSARDRGPYGYTF.

The CDR3 region has the DNA TGTGCCAGCACCCAGGGAGGTCTCACAGATACGCAGTATTTT. Amino acids: CASTQGGLTDTQYF. This chain joins TRBV28 and TRBJ2-3; D is perhaps TRBD2 (6 bases). This CDR3 spans 14 amino acids. Between the trimmed V and J ends, which lost 7 bases and 2 bases, there was a span of 13 bases. Per the germline V gene, CDR1 is MDHEN and CDR2 is SYDVKM.

The rearrangement uses TRBV18 and TRBJ1-2; weak D call: TRBD1 (6 bases). The V gene's germline CDR1 is KGHSH and CDR2 LQKENI. The CDR3 contains 14 residues. Trimming shortened V by 0 bases and J by 4 bases, and 9 bases separated the two germline ends. In nucleotides, the CDR3 is TGTGCCAGCTCACCACCAGGGGGTAGCTATGGCTACACCTTC. Protein product: CASSPPGGSYGYTF.

V usage is TRBV7-2 and J usage is TRBJ1-2, with D possibly being TRBD1 (5 bases). CDR1 is SGHTA and CDR2 is FQGNSA in the germline V gene. This CDR3 spans 14 amino acids. Trimming stripped 5 bases from V and 8 bases from J, with 18 bases between. Here the CDR3 reads CASSPRGVRRGYTF. The CDR3 DNA reads TGTGCCAGCAGCCCGCGGGGGGTACGGAGAGGCTACACCTTC.